Here is one T cell receptor (beta chain) with its context. This record comes from a study of OX40 agonist ivuxolimab in advanced cancers. V gave up 5 bases and J gave up 2 bases, with 19 bases separating them. The CDR3 loop spans 17 amino acids. Germline CDR1 is SGHRS and CDR2 is YFSETQ. The protocol was immunoSEQ multiplex PCR, while the TCRdb copy is restricted to in-frame clones and leaves out a portion. Of about 58,000 clones listed, about 86% are singletons. Sequencing was performed on CD4+ or CD8+ T cells sorted from blood, taken in a trial of the OX40 agonist ivuxolimab. J is TRBJ2-2 and V is TRBV5-1, with D perhaps matching TRBD1 (6 bases). This TCR derives from an adult with an advanced solid tumor such as melanoma, head and neck, liver or kidney cancer. The DNA for the CDR3 is TGCGCCAGCAGGGAGACCGGGACACCGACCAACACCGGGGAGCTGTTTTTT. It yields the protein CASRETGTPTNTGELFF. Filled out from reference TRBV5-1 and TRBJ2-2, the complete variable domain reads KAGVTQTPRYLIKTRGQQVTLSCSPISGHRSVSWYQQTPGQGLQFLFEYFSETQRNKGNFPGRFSGRQFSNSRSEMNVSTLELGDSALYLCASRETGTPTNTGELFFGEGSRLTVL.